This T cell receptor (beta chain) was observed in a study of cytomegalovirus exposure and HLA in healthy donors. This clone has just one count. Vbeta (60) and Jbeta (13) primers were used in the PCR. Libraries were prepared by immunoSEQ multiplex PCR; TCRdb keeps only in-frame clonotypes and omits some of them. The sample holds approximately 200,000 clones, 84% seen once. The V gene's germline CDR1 is KGHSH and CDR2 LQKENI. The CDR3 contains 12 residues. Trimming took 4 bases from V and 15 from J; bases not matched to a gene: 8. This chain connects TRBV18 to TRBJ1-4; 7 bases fit TRBD1. The sample was PBMCs. The TCR sequence derives from a boy aged 5 to 17 in good health and CMV-seronegative. CDR3 sequence: CASSLSGQDVFF. The CDR3 coding sequence is TGTGCCAGCTCACTCTCTGGACAGGACGTGTTTTTT.